These 15 T cell receptor beta chains were sequenced from one sample in a study of blood T cell repertoires in COVID-19. The data were produced by immunoSEQ multiplex PCR, yet TCRdb's version contains in-frame clones alone and is incomplete. The table includes approximately 160,000 clones, under 90% detected once. The specimen sequenced was PBMCs or T cells enriched from blood (not recorded which). The source is a woman aged 50 to 65 who had recovered from COVID-19.

The CDR3 DNA follows: TGTGCCAGCAGTTACTATTCGGACAGGTTTTACGAGCAGTACTTC. Translation: CASSYYSDRFYEQYF. The V gene is TRBV6-6, the J gene TRBJ2-7; 7 bases line up with TRBD1. The CDR3 is 15 residues long. Germline lookup yields CDR1 MNHNY and CDR2 SVGAGI (reference sequence). The V gene end was trimmed by 1 base and the J gene end by 4 bases; junction bases not matched to a gene: 7.

V is TRBV7-2 and J is TRBJ1-1; the match to TRBD1 covers 9 bases. V trimming: 3 bases; J trimming: 4 bases; junction bases outside the gene matches: 12. The CDR3 length is 17 residues. Germline CDR1 is SGHTA and CDR2 is FQGNSA. The CDR3 DNA follows: TGTGCCAGCAGCTTCCCGGGACAGGGTTTTGGTGGCACTGAAGCTTTCTTT. As protein: CASSFPGQGFGGTEAFF.

The chain uses TRBV28 and TRBJ1-5; D ambiguous. The germline CDR1 and CDR2 sequences are MDHEN and SYDVKM. The CDR3 loop spans 11 amino acids. V was pared by 4 bases and J by 8 bases, with 6 bases between. The CDR3 sequence: CASSSREPQHF. Written as DNA, the CDR3 is TGTGCCAGCAGTTCGCGGGAGCCCCAGCATTTT.

The V call is TRBV5-5, the J call TRBJ2-1, with D perhaps matching TRBD2 (7 bases). V shed 0 bases and J shed 2 bases, with 18 bases lying between them. Germline values: CDR1 SGHKS, CDR2 YYEKEE (reference sequence). This CDR3 is 18 amino acids long. CDR3 DNA sequence: TGTGCCAGCAGCTTGGCCAGGGGACTAACTAACGCCTACAATGAGCAGTTCTTC. Translation: CASSLARGLTNAYNEQFF.

J is TRBJ2-1 and V is TRBV6-2 or TRBV6-3, with a tentative D call TRBD1 (6 bases). CDR1 and CDR2 from the germline V gene are MNHEY and SVGEGT. There are 16 residues in the CDR3. V lost 6 bases and J 0 bases, leaving 15 bases between the germline ends. The CDR3 loop reads CASRPGTDSSYNEQFF. For the CDR3, the DNA is TGTGCCAGCAGACCTGGGACGGACAGCTCCTACAATGAGCAGTTCTTC.

This clone was detected once. V gene TRBV5-1 combines with J gene TRBJ1-6; a possible D gene is TRBD1 (6 bases). V lost 1 base, J lost 9 bases, and 17 bases lay in between. Per the germline V gene, CDR1 is SGHRS and CDR2 is YFSETQ. The CDR3 spans 16 residues. The CDR3 here is CASSLSGQQGASPLHF. The CDR3 DNA is TGCGCCAGCAGCTTGAGTGGACAACAGGGAGCTTCACCCCTCCACTTT.

The V gene is TRBV7-8, the J gene TRBJ1-6, with a tentative D call TRBD1 (6 bases). CDR3 size: 17 residues. Trimming stripped 5 bases from V and 0 bases from J, with 14 bases between. Germline V gene sequence: CDR1 SGHVS, CDR2 FQNEAQ. Here the CDR3 DNA reads TGTGCCAGCAGCGTAGGGGGGCGGAGCTCCTATAATTCACCCCTCCACTTT. Encoded protein: CASSVGGRSSYNSPLHF.

This chain joins TRBV10-3 and TRBJ2-1, with D possibly being TRBD2 (5 bases). From germline, CDR1 is ENHRY and CDR2 SYGVKD. V was pared by 6 bases and J by 1 base, with 10 bases between. The CDR3 length is 14 residues. The CDR3 DNA reads as TGTGCCATCAGCCAAGCGGAGTCCTACAATGAGCAGTTCTTC. It is translated as CAISQAESYNEQFF.

As DNA, the CDR3 is TGTGCCAGCAGCTTCCTGACCGGGAGCACTGAAGCTTTCTTT. It translates to CASSFLTGSTEAFF. The V and J genes are TRBV7-8 and TRBJ1-1; D gene ambiguous. V dropped 3 bases and J dropped 4 bases, with 12 bases sitting between them. The CDR3 has 14 residues. Germline CDR1 and CDR2: SGHVS and FQNEAQ.

The table lists this clone with a few counts. The CDR3 is CASSHGGTEAFF. The CDR3 DNA reads as TGTGCCAGCAGCCACGGGGGCACTGAAGCTTTCTTT. The genes are TRBV3-1 (or the pseudogene TRBV3-2) and TRBJ1-1; D is possibly TRBD1 (5 bases). With 3 bases removed from V and 4 bases from J, the gap between germline ends came to 6 bases. CDR3 length: 12 amino acids. The germline V gene has CDR1 LGHDT and CDR2 YNNKEL (reference sequence).

The rearrangement joins TRBV19 to TRBJ1-2, with unresolved D. Germline lookup yields CDR1 LNHDA and CDR2 SQIVND (reference sequence). V lost 8 bases, J lost 1 base, and 11 bases lay in between. This CDR3 contains 13 residues. In nucleotides, the CDR3 is TGTGCCAGTCTTAACACGAATAACTATGGCTACACCTTC. It yields the protein CASLNTNNYGYTF.

This chain uses TRBV3-1 (or the pseudogene TRBV3-2) with TRBJ1-2; TRBD1 matches 8 bases. CDR3 length equals 14 residues. The junction had 5 bases not matched to a gene; V was cut back by 5 bases and J by 3 bases. Germline V gene lookup returns CDR1 LGHDT and CDR2 YNNKEL (reference sequence). As DNA, the CDR3 is TGTGCCAGCAGCGAGACAGGGGTGGACTATGGCTACACCTTC. Protein: CASSETGVDYGYTF.

The genes are TRBV2 and TRBJ2-2; D may be TRBD2 (5 bases). V lost 4 bases and J lost 2, with 14 bases in between. Per the germline V gene, CDR1 is SNHLY and CDR2 is FYNNEI. The CDR3 loop spans 16 amino acids. The DNA for the CDR3 is TGTGCCAGCAGTGGTCCGGAGGCTGCAAACACCGGGGAGCTGTTTTTT. This codes for CASSGPEAANTGELFF.

This rearrangement joins TRBV7-3 to TRBJ2-7, with 8 bases fitting TRBD2. Germline CDR1 reads SGHTA; CDR2 reads FQGTGA. Unmatched junction bases numbered 7, after V lost 5 bases and J lost 1 base. There are 15 residues in the CDR3. The CDR3 spells CASSPAGGGSYEQYF. In nucleotides, the CDR3 is TGTGCCAGCAGCCCGGCGGGGGGCGGGTCCTACGAGCAGTACTTC.

The chain recombines TRBV3-1 (or the pseudogene TRBV3-2) with TRBJ2-7; D might be TRBD2 (5 bases). Trimming removed 4 bases at V and 1 base at J, with 14 bases between. The CDR3 totals 15 residues. The germline V gene has CDR1 LGHDT and CDR2 YNNKEL (reference sequence). CDR3 DNA sequence: TGTGCCAGCAGCCTCAACCCCGGAGGTTCCTACGAGCAGTACTTC. Translating gives CASSLNPGGSYEQYF.